This T cell receptor beta chain was identified during a study of OX40 agonist ivuxolimab in advanced cancers. TCRdb's table, derived via immunoSEQ multiplex PCR, lists solely in-frame clones and lacks some. The sample lists tens of thousands of clones; less than 90% were seen once. Findings and limits, study-wide: Low levels of normalized T-cell clonal expansion also appeared in some nonresponders.

The CDR3 sequence is 13 residues long. CDR1 and CDR2 from the germline V gene are SGHTA and FQGTGA. Trimming took off 6 bases at V and 2 bases at J, with 11 bases between the two ends. Comments on this clone: The antigen remains undetermined.

This sequence joins TRBV7-3 and TRBJ2-7; D may correspond to TRBD1 or TRBD2 (5 bases each). Sequencing was performed on CD4+ or CD8+ T cells sorted from blood, taken in a trial of the OX40 agonist ivuxolimab. This clonotype was obtained from an adult with an advanced solid tumor such as melanoma, head and neck, liver or kidney cancer. CDR3 in amino acids: CASSPGTPYEQYF. CDR3 sequence (DNA): TGTGCCAGCAGTCCGGGGACGCCCTACGAGCAGTACTTC. Full variable domain (remainder filled in from reference TRBV7-3 and TRBJ2-7): GAGVSQTPSNKVTEKGKYVELRCDPISGHTALYWYRQSLGQGPEFLIYFQGTGAADDSGLPNDRFFAVRPEGSVSTLKIQRTERGDSAVYLCASSPGTPYEQYFGPGTRLTVT.